This T cell receptor (beta chain) originates from a study of monozygotic twins with inflammatory bowel disease. Study conclusions and caveats: No difference in repertoire similarity was seen between concordant and discordant twins, possibly because power was limited.

No DNA is given; TCRdb re-called the 5' RACE reads and lists each CDR3 protein once. The sample features about 380,000 distinct CDR3 sequences, with 2.6% in its top ten. For this clonotype: Its antigen is not known.

Sequencing was done on a sample of blood. The TCR comes from a human donor with ulcerative colitis or Crohn's disease, or a healthy co-twin of an affected twin (not recorded which).

The CDR3: CASSLLGQGANTGELFF. The V and J genes are TRBV5-1 and TRBJ2-2; no DNA is available, so the TRBD1 call from TCRdb remains unchecked. CDR3 length equals 17 residues. CDR1 SGHRS and CDR2 YFSETQ come from the germline V gene.